This passage covers 10 T cell receptor beta chains from one sample sequenced in a study of Ad26.COV2.S vaccination and SARS-CoV-2 variants. Method: immunoSEQ multiplex PCR; TCRdb's copy keeps in-frame clones and lacks some. The table includes 300,000 to 350,000 clones, 70% to 90% detected once. As to treatment: about 20 received Ad26.COV2.S at low or high dose, single or two shots; several received placebo; per-sample allocation not given. Repertoires come from day 63 after the first vaccine or placebo injection. The sequencing used peripheral blood, collected in a trial of Ad26.COV2.S vaccine versus placebo. These receptors came from a person aged 18 to 59 who received the Ad26.COV2.S COVID-19 vaccine or a placebo.

In the case of this clone: Other nucleotide sequences from this sample produce the same CDR3. This chain links TRBV4-1 with TRBJ1-1; D is possibly TRBD1 (5 bases). Per the germline V gene, CDR1 is MGHRA and CDR2 is YSYEKL. This CDR3 region has 14 residues. The V end lost 3 bases, the J end lost 1 base, and 9 bases lay between the germline ends. CDR3 in amino acids: CASSHNGGNTEAFF. The DNA of the CDR3 is TGCGCCAGCAGCCACAACGGGGGGAACACTGAAGCTTTCTTT.

This clone appeared a few times. V gene TRBV3-1 (or the pseudogene TRBV3-2) combines with J gene TRBJ2-1; D unresolved. Germline V lookup: CDR1 LGHDT, CDR2 YNNKEL (reference sequence). Between the trimmed V and J ends, which lost 1 base and 14 bases, there was a span of 9 bases. The CDR3 sequence is 11 residues long. The CDR3 reads CASSQVETKFF. The CDR3 DNA reads as TGTGCCAGCAGCCAAGTGGAGACGAAGTTCTTC.

This chain connects TRBV6-5 to TRBJ1-4; no clear D. V dropped 6 bases and J dropped 0 bases, with 14 bases sitting between them. From germline, CDR1 is MNHEY and CDR2 SVGAGI. The CDR3 covers 16 residues. The CDR3 region is CASSYGMRSTNEKLFF. The CDR3 nucleotides are TGTGCCAGCAGCTACGGGATGAGGTCAACTAATGAAAAACTGTTTTTT.

Only one count was recorded for this clone. V and J are TRBV28 and TRBJ2-7; D unresolved. From germline, CDR1 is MDHEN and CDR2 SYDVKM. The CDR3 is 15 amino acids. The V end lost 3 bases, the J end lost 0 bases, and 12 bases lay between the germline ends. CDR3 amino acids: CASSFSLHLSYEQYF. In DNA, the CDR3 is TGTGCCAGCAGTTTTTCCCTTCACCTCTCCTACGAGCAGTACTTC.

The V gene is TRBV6-4, the J gene TRBJ2-6, with unresolved D. CDR1 is MRHNA and CDR2 is SNTAGT in the germline V gene. With 4 bases removed from V and 0 bases from J, the gap between germline ends came to 10 bases. This CDR3 contains 16 residues. This chain's CDR3 is CASSVEVGSGANVLTF. CDR3 nucleotide sequence: TGTGCCAGCAGTGTGGAAGTGGGCTCTGGGGCCAACGTCCTGACTTTC.

About this clone itself: Compared with germline, one end of the junction differs, possibly owing to a read error. CDR3 sequence: CASSLGGHGYTF. Written as DNA, the CDR3 is TGTGCCAGCAGTTTAGGGGGACATGGGTACACCTTC. This chain joins TRBV6-5 and TRBJ1-2; a possible D gene is TRBD1 (6 bases). This CDR3 is 12 amino acids long. Germline V gene data show CDR1 as MNHEY and CDR2 as SVGAGI.

This clone has a count of ten or more. The chain recombines TRBV18 with TRBJ1-1, with 7 positions matching TRBD1. J lost 0 bases, V lost 6 bases, and 10 bases had no gene match. Germline V gene sequence: CDR1 KGHSH, CDR2 LQKENI. The CDR3 totals 16 residues. The CDR3 loop reads CASSQTGGTVNTEAFF. The CDR3, as DNA: TGTGCCAGCTCCCAAACCGGGGGGACAGTGAACACTGAAGCTTTCTTT.

This chain uses TRBV5-1 with TRBJ1-1; a weak D match, TRBD1 (5 bases). Per the germline V gene, CDR1 is SGHRS and CDR2 is YFSETQ. Trimming pared 1 base from V and 0 bases from J, leaving 13 bases between. This CDR3 has 16 residues. CDR3 amino acids: CASSLNPQGVNTEAFF. The CDR3 DNA is TGCGCCAGCAGCTTGAATCCCCAGGGCGTGAACACTGAAGCTTTCTTT.

The chain joins TRBV7-6 to TRBJ1-1; the D gene is possibly TRBD1 (6 bases). There are 15 residues in the CDR3. Per the germline V gene, CDR1 is SGHVS and CDR2 is FNYEAQ. Trimming took off 0 bases at V and 4 bases at J, with 12 bases between the two ends. CDR3 sequence reads: CASSLAGRGATEAFF. DNA of the CDR3: TGTGCCAGCAGCTTAGCCGGTCGGGGGGCCACTGAAGCTTTCTTT.

The sample holds a few counts of this clone. The V call is TRBV5-1, the J call TRBJ1-4; 8 nucleotides agree with TRBD1. This CDR3 has 15 residues. Germline values: CDR1 SGHRS, CDR2 YFSETQ. With V trimmed by 5 bases and J by 4 bases, 7 bases remained unmatched. CDR3 nucleotides: TGCGCCAGCAGACGGCCGACAGGGGATAATGAAAAACTGTTTTTT. Residues: CASRRPTGDNEKLFF.